This T cell receptor beta chain stems from a study of T cell responses to AZD1222 COVID-19 vaccine listed by TCRdb under 2021. For the wider study: AZD1222 recipients given second doses at about 4 weeks or at about 12 weeks were pooled, since spike-specific TCR depth and breadth were not found to differ between the two schedules. A total of 230 to 250 trial participants underwent TCR sequencing, of whom 200 to 220 had received two doses of AZD1222 and approximately 25 had received two doses of the MenACWY control vaccine. Trial participants were enrolled by age into 18-55, 56-69 and 70-plus year subgroups, with around 150, 28 and 57 TCR-sequenced participants respectively. Beyond this particular receptor, the publication reports: Nearly half of unique spike-specific TCRs reportedly recognized epitopes outside regions mutated in the B.1.351 and B.1.1.7 variants. The whole spike protein was spanned by vaccine-associated CD4 TCRs, and dominant responses were seen in regions 160-218 and 743-854. Participants were mostly white British, with more females than males. The authors suggested clonal diversity may have been underestimated. In the small 56-69-year group, the increase in depth fell short of significance, most likely because of low power. Conclusions about previously exposed vaccinees were limited because only six or seven AZD1222 recipients were SARS-CoV-2 seropositive at baseline. Because no samples from the day 14 peak response were available, repertoires could be characterized only after the peak T cell response. After two AZD1222 doses, both the breadth and the depth of spike-specific TCRs were significantly higher than at day 0 and than in MenACWY recipients.

Reading the label with the study, this specimen's time point is: baseline before first vaccination. Vaccinee samples came from UK trials COV001 and COV002, including a single-blind randomized controlled phase 2/3 trial of AZD1222 (ChAdOx1 nCoV-19) in healthy adults. For TCRbeta chain sequencing, PBMC samples from trial participants were taken at day 0 and at day 28 after the second dose. The CDR3 regions of human TCRbeta chains were analyzed by immunosequencing. From the authors' description of their analysis: Repertoire TCRs were checked for matches against a reference library of SARS-CoV-2-specific TCRs that had been generated using the MIRA antigen-specificity platform. Breadth meant the fraction of unique TCRs that were SARS-CoV-2-associated, whereas depth meant the fraction of total T cells that were SARS-CoV-2-associated. Using the MIRA data, each spike-specific TCR was mapped to the spike region that the TCR reacts to and placed in a CD4 or CD8 class. Log10-transformed breadth and depth values were compared by one-way ANOVA with Sidak's multiple comparisons tests. In its TCRdb copy, this immuneACCESS table keeps in-frame sequences only and misses some clones. Where compared with another copy, unresolved V genes explain less than half of these, and the others have no known cause. That table is the source of V, J and clone size, and D and trimming were worked out from the DNA. The sample data list fewer than 50,000 clones, and 60% to 85% of these were observed just once. Of the sample, roughly 6.6% is held by the ten largest clones.

From the germline V gene, CDR1 is SGHTA and CDR2 is FQGNSA. The CDR3 numbers 15 residues from cysteine through phenylalanine. Solely the CDR3 DNA is kept, with 45 bases framed from the first base. At the junction V is shortened by 3 bases and J by 0 bases, with 9 bases in between. As concerns this clone: Its antigen is currently not known. No much larger clone is present one base from it, and per-base qualities are unavailable.

The sequence joins TRBV7-2 to TRBJ1-3; the D gene identity is not certain. This receptor was taken from an adult in good health. The sample consisted of peripheral blood, taken on day 0 of AZD1222 vaccination. The CDR3 protein is CASSFTTSSGNTIYF. The sequenced DNA is TGTGCCAGCAGCTTTACGACAAGCTCTGGAAACACCATATATTTT. The CDR3 plus the reference TRBV7-2 and TRBJ1-3 genes for the other parts give the full variable domain: GAGVSQSPSNKVTEKGKDVELRCDPISGHTALYWYRQSLGQGLEFLIYFQGNSAPDKSGLPSDRFSAERTGGSVSTLTIQRTQQEDSAVYLCASSFTTSSGNTIYFGEGSWLTVV.